Below, one T cell receptor beta chain is given with its context. Its antigen is undetermined. Extraction yielded at least 5 micrograms of total RNA per sample. The sample belongs to a study of blood T cells in healthy people across ages. Across the study: Through template switching, about one barcoded beta molecule was captured per two T cells, as measured in model experiments.

Then a second PCR, running about 6 to 11 cycles, was carried out with a sample-barcoded 5' primer and a J-beta primer mix. The template-switch adaptor, which had 12 random nucleotides, put a tag on each cDNA molecule. TCRdb called the 5' RACE reads again in MiXCR, with one record for every CDR3 protein. The repertoire consists of over 950,000 distinct CDR3 sequences, with around two fifths occurring once and the leading ten covering roughly 13%. Germline-derived CDR1 and CDR2 are SGDLS and YYNGEE. This CDR3 contains 12 residues. V lost 2 bases, J lost 5 bases, and 5 bases lay in between. Study-wide results and limits: In older individuals, TCR beta diversity per million T cells was lower, falling roughly linearly with age.

The sequenced material came from blood. The clonotype originates from a young man in good health. The rearrangement uses TRBV9 and TRBJ2-1; no clear D. The CDR3 bases are TGTGCCAGCAGCGTGGACGACAATGAGCAGTTCTTC. Protein sequence: CASSVDDNEQFF.